The TCR beta chain under discussion was sequenced for a study of post-analysis software for immune sequencing data. Across the whole study: Included courses were relapsing-remitting and secondary progressive multiple sclerosis; progressive-relapsing multiple sclerosis was also included.

The authors incorporated unique molecular identifiers into the TCR beta cDNA libraries. Between roughly 0.9 and 11 million T cells gave rise to a few hundred thousand cDNA molecules. TCRdb reprocessed the PCR reads with MiXCR, giving one entry per CDR3 protein. The table shows around 770,000 distinct CDR3 sequences, with more than 45% occurring only once. About this clonotype: What it recognizes is unknown.

Germline V lookup: CDR1 SNHLY, CDR2 FYNNEI. CDR3 length: 12 residues. Trimming cost V 6 bases and J 2 bases, with 8 bases left between them. Study-wide results and limits: When patients were compared with controls, 5 or 6 TRBV segments were more frequent, TRBV5-6, TRBV5-1 and TRBV20-1 among them.

This chain links TRBV2 with TRBJ2-7, with D perhaps matching TRBD2 (6 bases). The receptor was isolated from a girl between 5 and 17 years old with multiple sclerosis. Sequences were obtained from blood. The CDR3 protein is CASRGEAYEQYF. CDR3 nucleotides: TGTGCCAGCAGGGGGGAGGCCTACGAGCAGTACTTC.